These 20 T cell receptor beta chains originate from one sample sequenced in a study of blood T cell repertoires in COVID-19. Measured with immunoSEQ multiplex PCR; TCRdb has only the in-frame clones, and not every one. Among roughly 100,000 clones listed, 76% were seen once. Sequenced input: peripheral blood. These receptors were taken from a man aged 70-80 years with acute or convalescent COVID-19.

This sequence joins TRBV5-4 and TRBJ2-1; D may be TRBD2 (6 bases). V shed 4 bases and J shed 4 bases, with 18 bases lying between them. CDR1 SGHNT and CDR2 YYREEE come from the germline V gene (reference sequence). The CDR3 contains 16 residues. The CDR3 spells CASSEGTGERYNEQFF. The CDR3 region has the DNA TGTGCCAGCAGCGAGGGGACGGGGGAAAGATACAATGAGCAGTTCTTC.

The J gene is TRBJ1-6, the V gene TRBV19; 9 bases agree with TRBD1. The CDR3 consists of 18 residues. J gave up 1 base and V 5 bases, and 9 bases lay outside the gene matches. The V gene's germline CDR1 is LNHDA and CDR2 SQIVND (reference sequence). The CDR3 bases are TGTGCCAGTAGTTCTCAGCGGACAGGGGAGTCCTATAATTCACCCCTCCACTTT. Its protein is CASSSQRTGESYNSPLHF.

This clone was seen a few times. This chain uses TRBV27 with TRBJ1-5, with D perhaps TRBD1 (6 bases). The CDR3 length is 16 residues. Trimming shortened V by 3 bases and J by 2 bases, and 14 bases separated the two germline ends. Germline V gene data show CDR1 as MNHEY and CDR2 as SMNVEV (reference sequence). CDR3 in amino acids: CASSLQGRMGNQPQHF. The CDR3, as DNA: TGTGCCAGCAGTTTGCAGGGGCGGATGGGCAATCAGCCCCAGCATTTT.

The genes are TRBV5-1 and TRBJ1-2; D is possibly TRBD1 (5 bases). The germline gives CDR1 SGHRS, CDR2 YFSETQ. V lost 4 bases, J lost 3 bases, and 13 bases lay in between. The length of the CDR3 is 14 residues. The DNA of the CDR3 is TGCGCCAGCAGCCCCCAGGGATTAGACTATGGCTACACCTTC. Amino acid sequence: CASSPQGLDYGYTF.

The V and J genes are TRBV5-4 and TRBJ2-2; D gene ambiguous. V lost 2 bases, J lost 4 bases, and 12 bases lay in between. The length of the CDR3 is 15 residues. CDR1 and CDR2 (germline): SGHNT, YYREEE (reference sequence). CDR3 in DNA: TGTGCCAGCAGCTTCGGGTCAGTAGGCACCGGGGAGCTGTTTTTT. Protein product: CASSFGSVGTGELFF.

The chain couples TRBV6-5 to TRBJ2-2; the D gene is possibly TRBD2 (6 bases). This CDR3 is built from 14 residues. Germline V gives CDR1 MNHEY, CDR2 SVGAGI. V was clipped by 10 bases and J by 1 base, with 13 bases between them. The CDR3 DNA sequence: TGTGCCACTCCACCGGAGGGGAACACCGGGGAGCTGTTTTTT. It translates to CATPPEGNTGELFF.

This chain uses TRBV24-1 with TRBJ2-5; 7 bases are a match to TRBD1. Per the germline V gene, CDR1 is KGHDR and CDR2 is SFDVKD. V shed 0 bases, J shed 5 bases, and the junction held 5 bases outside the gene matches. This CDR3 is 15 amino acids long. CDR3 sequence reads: CATSDLIGGGETQYF. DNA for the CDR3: TGTGCCACCAGTGATTTGATAGGGGGCGGCGAGACCCAGTACTTC.

The CDR3 protein is CASSMGRTYEQYF. The CDR3 DNA sequence: TGTGCCAGTAGTATGGGCAGGACCTACGAGCAGTACTTC. The rearrangement links TRBV19 to TRBJ2-7; no firm D call. The CDR3 runs to 13 residues. CDR1 LNHDA and CDR2 SQIVND come from the germline V gene (reference sequence). Trimming removed 3 bases from V and 2 bases from J, with 8 bases in between.

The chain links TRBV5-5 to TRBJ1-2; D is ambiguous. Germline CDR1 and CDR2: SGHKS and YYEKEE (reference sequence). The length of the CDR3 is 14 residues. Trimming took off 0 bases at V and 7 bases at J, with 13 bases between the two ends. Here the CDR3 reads CASSLELVGGGYTF. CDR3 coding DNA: TGTGCCAGCAGCTTGGAGTTGGTAGGAGGTGGCTACACCTTC.

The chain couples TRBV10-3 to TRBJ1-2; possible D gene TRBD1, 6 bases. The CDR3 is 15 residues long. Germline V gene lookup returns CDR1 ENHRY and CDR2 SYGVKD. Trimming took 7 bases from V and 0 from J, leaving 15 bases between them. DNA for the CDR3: TGTGCCATCACTAGCGGGGGGCGAGCTAACTATGGCTACACCTTC. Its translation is CAITSGGRANYGYTF.

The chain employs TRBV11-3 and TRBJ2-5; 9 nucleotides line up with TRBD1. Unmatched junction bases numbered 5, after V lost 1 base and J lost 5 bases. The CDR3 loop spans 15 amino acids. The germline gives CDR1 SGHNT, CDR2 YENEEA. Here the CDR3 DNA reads TGTGCCAGCAGCTTAGTTGGGACAGGGTCGGAGACCCAGTACTTC. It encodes CASSLVGTGSETQYF.

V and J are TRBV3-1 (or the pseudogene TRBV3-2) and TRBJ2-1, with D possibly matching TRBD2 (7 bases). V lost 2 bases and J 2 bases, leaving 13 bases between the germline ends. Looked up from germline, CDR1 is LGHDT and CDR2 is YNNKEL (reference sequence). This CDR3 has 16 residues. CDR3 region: CASSQRGRGPYNEQFF. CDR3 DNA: TGTGCCAGCAGCCAAAGGGGGAGGGGACCCTACAATGAGCAGTTCTTC.

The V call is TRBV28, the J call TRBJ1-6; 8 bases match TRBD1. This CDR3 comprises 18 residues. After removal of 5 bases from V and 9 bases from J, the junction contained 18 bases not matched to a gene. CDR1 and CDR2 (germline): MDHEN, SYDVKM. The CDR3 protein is CASSTGLRQGRRSSPLHF. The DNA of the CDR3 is TGTGCCAGCAGTACGGGCCTCAGACAGGGGCGAAGGAGTTCACCCCTCCACTTT.

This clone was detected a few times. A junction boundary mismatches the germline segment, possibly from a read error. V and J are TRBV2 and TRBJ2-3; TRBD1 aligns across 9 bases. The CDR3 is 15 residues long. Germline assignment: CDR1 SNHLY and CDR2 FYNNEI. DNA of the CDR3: TGTGCCAGCAGCGAAGGGACAGGGAGTACAGATACGCAGTATTTT. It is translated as CASSEGTGSTDTQYF.

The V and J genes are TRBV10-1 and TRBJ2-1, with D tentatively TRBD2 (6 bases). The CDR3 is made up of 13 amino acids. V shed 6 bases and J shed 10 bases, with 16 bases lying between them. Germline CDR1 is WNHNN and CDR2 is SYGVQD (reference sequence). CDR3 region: CASSLGLSGEQFF. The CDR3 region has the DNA TGCGCCAGCAGCTTGGGACTGTCTGGCGAGCAGTTCTTC.

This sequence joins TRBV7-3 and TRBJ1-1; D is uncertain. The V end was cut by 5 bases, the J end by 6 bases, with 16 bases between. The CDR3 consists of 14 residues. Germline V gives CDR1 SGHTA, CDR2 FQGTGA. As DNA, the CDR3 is TGTGCCAGCAGCCCTTCCAAGGAGTTTCCTGAAGCTTTCTTT. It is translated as CASSPSKEFPEAFF. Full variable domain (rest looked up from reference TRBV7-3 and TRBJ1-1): GAGVSQTPSNKVTEKGKYVELRCDPISGHTALYWYRQSLGQGPEFLIYFQGTGAADDSGLPNDRFFAVRPEGSVSTLKIQRTERGDSAVYLCASSPSKEFPEAFFGQGTRLTVV.

CDR3 loop: CASSLWGQDPYEQYV. The CDR3 nucleotides read TGTGCCAGCAGCTTGTGGGGACAGGACCCCTACGAGCAGTACGTC. The J gene is TRBJ2-7, the V gene TRBV5-5; 8 nucleotides line up with TRBD1. Germline CDR1 reads SGHKS; CDR2 reads YYEKEE (reference sequence). The CDR3 covers 15 residues. With V trimmed by 1 base and J by 2 bases, 5 bases remained unmatched.

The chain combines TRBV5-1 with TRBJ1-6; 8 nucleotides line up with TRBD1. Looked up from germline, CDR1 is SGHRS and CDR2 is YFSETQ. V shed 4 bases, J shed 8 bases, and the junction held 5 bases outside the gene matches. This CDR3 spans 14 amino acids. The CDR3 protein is CASSPGQGDSPLHF. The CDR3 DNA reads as TGCGCCAGCAGCCCTGGACAGGGTGATTCACCCCTCCACTTT. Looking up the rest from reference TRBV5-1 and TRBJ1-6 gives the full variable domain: KAGVTQTPRYLIKTRGQQVTLSCSPISGHRSVSWYQQTPGQGLQFLFEYFSETQRNKGNFPGRFSGRQFSNSRSEMNVSTLELGDSALYLCASSPGQGDSPLHFGNGTRLTVT.

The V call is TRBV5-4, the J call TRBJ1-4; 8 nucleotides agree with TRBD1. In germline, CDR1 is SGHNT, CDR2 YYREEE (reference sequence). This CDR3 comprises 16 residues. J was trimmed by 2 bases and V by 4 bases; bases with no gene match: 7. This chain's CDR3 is CASSTGQGGTNEKLFF. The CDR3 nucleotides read TGTGCCAGCAGCACCGGACAGGGAGGTACTAATGAAAAACTGTTTTTT.

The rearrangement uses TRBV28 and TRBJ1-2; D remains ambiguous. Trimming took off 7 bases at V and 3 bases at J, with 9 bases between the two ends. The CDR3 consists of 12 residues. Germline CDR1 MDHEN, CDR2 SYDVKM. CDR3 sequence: CASKLVDYGYTF. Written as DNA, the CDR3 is TGTGCCAGCAAATTAGTTGACTATGGCTACACCTTC.